Here is one TCR beta chain with its context. Losses at the gene ends were 0 bases for V and 6 bases for J; bases not matched to a gene: 7. Germline CDR1 reads LGHNA; CDR2 reads YSLEER. This CDR3 is built from 17 residues. This specimen comes from a study of shared T cell receptors in the human thymus. Profiling relied on immunoSEQ multiplex PCR, and the TCRdb table lists in-frame clones only, not all of them. The sample holds about 710,000 clones, about 89% seen once. These same records also appear under a second study, on human thymus T cells. That work states: Thymic resections from corrective heart surgery supplied the tissue. Apparent bias marked the V and J gene usage of thymic and blood repertoires. Among unrelated individuals, related research reported thymic repertoires that overlapped highly.

The source is a boy younger than two with a congenital heart defect. Source material: thymocytes. J is TRBJ1-6 and V is TRBV4-3; 8 bases are a match to TRBD1. The CDR3 spells CASSQDLGQDTNSPLHF. The CDR3 DNA is TGCGCCAGCAGCCAAGATTTGGGACAGGACACTAATTCACCCCTCCACTTT.